This T cell receptor (beta chain) was retrieved from a study of T-cell memory formation after mild COVID-19. The overall study: Largely donor-specific TCR clusters were found. Overall study findings and caveats: Researchers report contracting CD4+ clones mostly in CM and EM, with CD8+ clones in EMRA.

Comments on this clonotype: Its antigen remains unknown.

Amplification by 5'RACE using constant-segment primers produced TCR alpha and TCR beta cDNA libraries that carried sample barcodes and UMIs. One entry per CDR3 protein results from TCRdb running MiXCR on the 5' RACE reads. The sample carries about 150,000 distinct CDR3 sequences, 15% to 20% recorded once. Germline V gene data show CDR1 as MGHDK and CDR2 as SYGVNS. The CDR3 has 16 residues. V was cut by 1 base and J by 0 bases, with 11 bases left in between. This clonotype was sampled from an adult woman who had mild COVID-19 (a few samples of this study predate the infection). Cell type and time point are not known. The sample comprised PBMCs or a T cell subset sorted from them (not recorded which). This chain links TRBV25-1 with TRBJ2-3; either TRBD1 or TRBD2 may supply D (5 bases each). For the CDR3, the DNA is TGTGCCAGCAGTGAATTAGGGACGCCAAGCACAGATACGCAGTATTTT. It translates to CASSELGTPSTDTQYF.